These T cell receptor beta chains were read from a single sample in a study of technical replicates of blood from a handful of donors. Libraries were prepared by immunoSEQ multiplex PCR; TCRdb keeps only in-frame clonotypes and omits some of them. Of approximately 100,000 clones in the sample, approximately 95% were seen once. What was sequenced was T cells isolated from PBMCs. The receptor set was obtained from a human donor in good health. CDR3s include the opening cysteine and the closing phenylalanine or tryptophan. D genes are given only for firm matches. Not all rows give a size; the values are once, few, many and, for expanded clones, a class.

D: TRBD1; V: TRBV28; J: TRBJ1-1; size: .; DNA: TGTGCCAGCAGTTTAAGAAACAGGGGGTTGAGCCATGAAGCTTTCTTT; CDR3: CASSLRNRGLSHEAFF
D: .; V: TRBV5-1; J: TRBJ1-6; size: .; DNA: TGCGCCAGCAGCATAAACAGCAATTCACCCCTCCACTTT; CDR3: CASSINSNSPLHF
D: .; V: TRBV29-1; J: TRBJ1-1; size: .; DNA: TGCAGCGTTGAATGGCGGGATAGCAATGAAGCTTTCTTT; CDR3: CSVEWRDSNEAFF
D: .; V: TRBV28; J: TRBJ2-7; size: .; DNA: TGTGCCAGCAGTTCAAACGACGGAGTCGGCTCCTACGAGCAGTACTTC; CDR3: CASSSNDGVGSYEQYF
D: TRBD2; V: TRBV15; J: TRBJ2-7; size: .; DNA: TGTGCCACCAGCAGAGATGTCGAGCGGGATTTCTCCTACGAGCAGTACTTC; CDR3: CATSRDVERDFSYEQYF
D: .; V: TRBV15; J: TRBJ1-3; size: .; DNA: TGTGCCACCAGCAGATCTGGGAGCTCTGGAAACACCATATATTTT; CDR3: CATSRSGSSGNTIYF
D: .; V: TRBV29-1; J: TRBJ2-5; size: .; DNA: TGCAGCGTTGAAGAAGCCCACAGGGGAGGAGGAGAGACCCAGTACTTC; CDR3: CSVEEAHRGGGETQYF
D: .; V: TRBV18; J: TRBJ1-5; size: once; DNA: TGTGCCAGCTCACCAGGAGCGGCGAATCAGCCCCAGCATTTT; CDR3: CASSPGAANQPQHF
D: .; V: TRBV2; J: TRBJ2-7; size: .; DNA: TGTGCCAGCAGTGAACAGGGTGGGGAGCAGTACTTC; CDR3: CASSEQGGEQYF
D: .; V: TRBV21-1; J: TRBJ1-3; size: .; DNA: TGTGCCAGCAGCAATGGAGGGGAGTCTGGAAACACCATATATTTT; CDR3: CASSNGGESGNTIYF
D: TRBD1; V: TRBV27; J: TRBJ1-5; size: .; DNA: TGTGCCAGCAGTTTAAGACAGGGGGTCAATCAGCCCCAGCATTTT; CDR3: CASSLRQGVNQPQHF
D: .; V: TRBV19; J: TRBJ1-1; size: .; DNA: TGTGCCAGTAGTATTTCGGCAGGGGTTGAAGCTTTCTTT; CDR3: CASSISAGVEAFF
D: .; V: TRBV7-3; J: TRBJ2-3; size: .; DNA: TGTGCCAGCAGCTTAACGGGACATACCACAGATACGCAGTATTTT; CDR3: CASSLTGHTTDTQYF
D: .; V: TRBV5-6; J: TRBJ2-2; size: once; DNA: TGTGCCAGCAGCTTGTTTCGCACCGGGGAGCTGTTTTTT; CDR3: CASSLFRTGELFF
D: .; V: TRBV6-5; J: TRBJ1-1; size: .; DNA: TGTGCCAGCAGTTACTCCGCCAGGGGCCCCCAGGGGGCTTTCTTT; CDR3: CASSYSARGPQGAFF
D: TRBD1; V: TRBV19; J: TRBJ1-2; size: .; DNA: TGTGCCAGTAGTGCCGGGACAGCAAACTATGGCTACACCTTC; CDR3: CASSAGTANYGYTF
D: .; V: TRBV7-9; J: TRBJ1-1; size: .; DNA: TGTGCCAGCAGCTTCGACAGAACCCTCATGAACACTGAAGCTTTCTTT; CDR3: CASSFDRTLMNTEAFF
D: TRBD2; V: TRBV30; J: TRBJ2-3; size: .; DNA: TGTGCCTGGTCTAGCGGGGTTAGCACAGATACGCAGTATTTT; CDR3: CAWSSGVSTDTQYF
D: TRBD1; V: TRBV4-1; J: TRBJ2-5; size: .; DNA: TGCGCCAGCAGCCACGGACAGGGGAGGGAGACCCAGTACTTC; CDR3: CASSHGQGRETQYF
D: TRBD1; V: TRBV7-9; J: TRBJ2-7; size: .; DNA: TGTGCCAGCAGCTTAATTCCAGGGGGCTACGACTACGAGCAGTACTTC; CDR3: CASSLIPGGYDYEQYF
D: .; V: TRBV5-1; J: TRBJ1-1; size: .; DNA: TGCGCCAGCAGCTTGGAATCAGTTGCAACCATGAACACTGAAGCTTTCTTT; CDR3: CASSLESVATMNTEAFF
D: .; V: TRBV4-1; J: TRBJ2-2; size: .; DNA: TGCGCCAGCAGCCAAGAAAGAGGGGGTCACGGGGAGCTGTTTTTT; CDR3: CASSQERGGHGELFF
D: .; V: TRBV27; J: TRBJ1-2; size: .; DNA: TGTGCCAGCAGTTCCCTTCCCCCAGGGGATGGCTACACCTTC; CDR3: CASSSLPPGDGYTF
D: .; V: TRBV2; J: TRBJ1-6; size: .; DNA: TGTGCCAGCAGCCCTCCTGGGGGGAAACCCCTCCACTTT; CDR3: CASSPPGGKPLHF
D: .; V: TRBV6-5; J: TRBJ2-2; size: .; DNA: TGTGCCAGCAGATACCCGGGACAAAGCGCCGGGGAGCTGTTTTTT; CDR3: CASRYPGQSAGELFF
D: .; V: TRBV19; J: TRBJ2-7; size: .; DNA: TGTGCCAGTAGTGCGGGGGCTGGGGGCTACGAGCAGTACTTC; CDR3: CASSAGAGGYEQYF
D: .; V: TRBV6-6; J: TRBJ2-1; size: .; DNA: TGTGCCAGCAGTTACTCCGGGGGTAGCTCCTACAATGAGCAGTTCTTC; CDR3: CASSYSGGSSYNEQFF
D: .; V: TRBV2; J: TRBJ2-6; size: once; DNA: TGTGCCAGCAGTGAGATAGCAAATCCTAACGTCCTGACTTTC; CDR3: CASSEIANPNVLTF
D: .; V: TRBV5-8; J: TRBJ1-5; size: .; DNA: TGTGCTAGCAGCCCCATTTACATCCTGATGGATCAGCCCCAGCATTTT; CDR3: CASSPIYILMDQPQHF
D: .; V: TRBV27; J: TRBJ2-7; size: .; DNA: TGTGCCAGCAGTCCTCAGGGCTACGAGCAGTACTTC; CDR3: CASSPQGYEQYF
D: TRBD2; V: TRBV9; J: TRBJ2-1; size: .; DNA: TGTGCCAGCAGCTCCAACCCGGGACTAGCGGGCAATGAGCAGTTCTTC; CDR3: CASSSNPGLAGNEQFF
D: .; V: TRBV10-3; J: TRBJ1-2; size: .; DNA: TGTGCCATCAGTGATCCCGGAGGCGGGTCCTATGGCTACACCTTC; CDR3: CAISDPGGGSYGYTF
D: TRBD2; V: TRBV19; J: TRBJ2-4; size: .; DNA: TGTGCCAGTAGTATAACAGCGGGGGCCGAAGAATGGGGCATTCAGTACTTC; CDR3: CASSITAGAEEWGIQYF
D: .; V: TRBV27; J: TRBJ1-1; size: .; DNA: TGTGCCAGCAGACTAATTGAGGGCACTGAAGCTTTCTTT; CDR3: CASRLIEGTEAFF
D: TRBD1; V: TRBV7-9; J: TRBJ1-4; size: .; DNA: TGTGCCAGCAGCTTCGCCATGACCGACAGGGGGGAGGAAAAACTGTTTTTT; CDR3: CASSFAMTDRGEEKLFF
D: TRBD1; V: TRBV6-1; J: TRBJ2-3; size: .; DNA: TGTGCCAGCAGTGCTACCACAGGGGGCCCAGATACGCAGTATTTT; CDR3: CASSATTGGPDTQYF
D: TRBD1; V: TRBV11-2; J: TRBJ2-2; size: .; DNA: TGTGCCAGCAGCTTCCCCGGGACAGGGAACACCGGGGAGCTGTTTTTT; CDR3: CASSFPGTGNTGELFF
D: .; V: TRBV13; J: TRBJ1-3; size: .; DNA: TGTGCCAGCCAGAGAGAAAAACAAACAGGGAATTCTGGAAACACCATATATTTT; CDR3: CASQREKQTGNSGNTIYF
D: .; V: TRBV30; J: TRBJ1-2; size: .; DNA: TGTGCCTGGAGTCTCCTGGAGACTGAGAACTATGGCTACACCTTC; CDR3: CAWSLLETENYGYTF
D: .; V: TRBV5-4; J: TRBJ1-4; size: .; DNA: TGTGCCAGCAGCCGTGAGCGGGGTAGCAGTGAAAAACTGTTTTTT; CDR3: CASSRERGSSEKLFF
D: .; V: TRBV9; J: TRBJ1-5; size: few; DNA: TGTGCCAGCAGCGTAGGGGAACAGGGCAGTCGGGGCCAGCATTTT; CDR3: CASSVGEQGSRGQHF
D: TRBD1; V: TRBV2; J: TRBJ1-2; size: once; DNA: TGTGCCAGCAGTCCACCCCCGGGACAGGGGGCGAATGGCTACACCTTC; CDR3: CASSPPPGQGANGYTF
D: TRBD1; V: TRBV11-2; J: TRBJ2-7; size: .; DNA: TGTGCCAGCAGCTTAGAACGGACAGGGGGCTCCTACGAGCAGTACTTC; CDR3: CASSLERTGGSYEQYF
D: .; V: TRBV12-5; J: TRBJ1-2; size: .; DNA: TGTGCTAGTGGGTCAGGGGCTAACTATGGCTACACCTTC; CDR3: CASGSGANYGYTF
D: .; V: TRBV19; J: TRBJ2-7; size: .; DNA: TGTGCCAGTAGTTGGGGAGGAACCTACGAGCAGTACTTC; CDR3: CASSWGGTYEQYF
D: TRBD1; V: TRBV28; J: TRBJ1-5; size: .; DNA: TGTGCCAGCAGCCAAAGACAGGGGGATCAGCCCCAGCATTTT; CDR3: CASSQRQGDQPQHF
D: TRBD1; V: TRBV10-3; J: TRBJ1-2; size: once; DNA: TGTGCCATCCAGACAGGGGTTGACTATGGCTACACCTTC; CDR3: CAIQTGVDYGYTF
D: TRBD1; V: TRBV7-3; J: TRBJ2-3; size: .; DNA: TGTGCCAGCAGCTCGGGACAGGGAAGTTTCTTT; CDR3: CASSSGQGSFF
D: .; V: TRBV28; J: TRBJ2-6; size: once; DNA: TGTGCCAGCAGTTTAGGACAGTCCTCTGGGGCCAACGTCCTGACTTTC; CDR3: CASSLGQSSGANVLTF
D: TRBD1; V: TRBV7-9; J: TRBJ2-5; size: .; DNA: TGTGCCAGCAGCTCCTCAGGGGGTGGGGAGACCCAGTACTTC; CDR3: CASSSSGGGETQYF
D: .; V: TRBV25-1; J: TRBJ1-1; size: .; DNA: TGTGCCAGGCATACCCCCTTAGGGGCCAATATGAACACTGAAGCTTTCTTT; CDR3: CARHTPLGANMNTEAFF
D: .; V: TRBV6-1; J: TRBJ1-5; size: .; DNA: TGTGCCAGCAGTGAAGAAAGGAGTCAGCCCCAGCATTTT; CDR3: CASSEERSQPQHF
D: TRBD1; V: TRBV5-4; J: TRBJ2-1; size: .; DNA: TGTGCCAGCAGCACCGACAGGGGGCTGAATGAGCAGTTCTTC; CDR3: CASSTDRGLNEQFF
D: TRBD2; V: TRBV5-4; J: TRBJ2-1; size: .; DNA: TGTGCCAGCAGCTTGTCCTGGAGCGGGAGATACAATGAGCAGTTCTTC; CDR3: CASSLSWSGRYNEQFF
D: .; V: TRBV7-3; J: TRBJ1-2; size: .; DNA: TGTGCCAGCAGCTTAGATCCAGGGACAAGCTACACCTTC; CDR3: CASSLDPGTSYTF